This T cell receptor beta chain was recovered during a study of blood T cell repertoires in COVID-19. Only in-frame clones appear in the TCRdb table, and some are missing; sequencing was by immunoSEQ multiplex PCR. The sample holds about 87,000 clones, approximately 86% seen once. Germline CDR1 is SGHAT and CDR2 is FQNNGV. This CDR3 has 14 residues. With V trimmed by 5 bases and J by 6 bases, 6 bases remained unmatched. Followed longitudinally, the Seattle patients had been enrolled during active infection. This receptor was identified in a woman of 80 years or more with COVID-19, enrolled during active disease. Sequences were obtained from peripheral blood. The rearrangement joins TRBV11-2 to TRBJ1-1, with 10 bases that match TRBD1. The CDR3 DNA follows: TGTGCCAGCAGCACTACGGGGACAGGGGCTGAAGCTTTCTTT. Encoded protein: CASSTTGTGAEAFF.